The text below deals with one T cell receptor (beta chain). The antigen it recognizes is unknown. No much larger clone exists at a distance of one base, and base qualities are not known. This specimen comes from a study of T cell responses to AZD1222 COVID-19 vaccine (dated by TCRdb to the early 2020s). Context from the whole study: TCR sequencing was performed for some 250 trial participants, of whom about 200 were given two doses of AZD1222 and around 25 were given two doses of MenACWY control vaccine. Trial participants were enrolled by age into 18-55, 56-69 and 70-plus year subgroups, with around 140, 26 and 57 TCR-sequenced participants respectively.

Overall results and qualifications from the work: After two AZD1222 doses, both the breadth and the depth of spike-specific TCRs were significantly higher than at day 0 and than in MenACWY recipients. Participants were mostly white British, with more females than males. The authors suggested clonal diversity may have been underestimated. The whole spike protein was spanned by vaccine-associated CD4 TCRs, and dominant responses were seen in regions 160-218 and 743-854. In the small 56-69-year group, the increase in depth fell short of significance, most likely because of low power. Conclusions about previously exposed vaccinees are limited, since just a handful of AZD1222 recipients were seropositive for SARS-CoV-2 at baseline. Because no day 14 peak-response samples were available, the repertoires could be characterized only after the peak T cell response. Epitopes outside the regions mutated in the B.1.351 and B.1.1.7 variants were reportedly recognized by nearly half of the unique spike-specific TCRs.

The CDR3 regions of human TCRbeta chains were analyzed by immunosequencing. In the source study's methods: Repertoire TCRs were checked for matches against a reference library of SARS-CoV-2-specific TCRs that had been generated using the MIRA antigen-specificity platform. Breadth was defined as the fraction of unique TCRs that were SARS-CoV-2-associated. Depth was defined as the fraction of total T cells that were SARS-CoV-2-associated. Using the MIRA data, every spike-specific TCR was mapped to the spike region that the TCR reacted to and assigned to either a CD4 or a CD8 class. Log10-transformed breadth and depth values were compared by one-way ANOVA with Sidak's multiple comparisons tests. In TCRdb, the immuneACCESS table is reduced to in-frame sequences with V and J assigned. These tables do not hold every clone; where another copy was compared, an unresolved V gene accounts for under half, and the others remain unexplained. The D gene and trimming were derived from the DNA, and the V and J assignments and clone size from that table. The sample has approximately 140,000 clones on record, about 91% of them singletons. The ten largest make up 1.9% of the sample.

In light of the paper, this sample's time point label describes: about 28 days (+/-7) after the second vaccine dose. AZD1222 recipients given second doses at about 4 weeks or at about 12 weeks were pooled, since spike-specific TCR depth and breadth were not found to differ between the two schedules. Vaccinee samples were obtained from the UK trials COV001 and COV002, which included a single-blind randomized controlled phase 2/3 trial of AZD1222 (ChAdOx1 nCoV-19) in healthy adults. For TCRbeta chain sequencing, PBMC samples were collected from trial participants at day 0 and at day 28 after the second dose. The source of this sequence is an adult who received the AZD1222 COVID-19 vaccine. The sequenced sample was peripheral blood, obtained 28 days after the second AZD1222 dose.

The CDR3 corresponds to CASRIVEGAGYGYTF. In nucleotide form, the sequence is TGTGCCAGTAGGATCGTCGAGGGCGCGGGCTATGGCTACACCTTC. The chain is encoded by TRBV19 joined to TRBJ1-2; no D gene can be assigned with confidence. Trimming removed 6 bases from V and 4 bases from J, leaving 18 bases between the germline ends. The CDR3 covers 15 residues, taking in both the cysteine and the phenylalanine. Kept here is only the CDR3 DNA, which spans 45 bases and is read in frame from base 1. CDR1 is given as LNHDA and CDR2 as SQIVND, both from the germline V gene (reference sequence).